This TCR beta chain was recovered during a study of a mutant IDH1 vaccine in newly diagnosed glioma. Overall study: First vaccine doses came 4-6 weeks after radiotherapy alone, or with temozolomide cycles. Earlier care involved radiotherapy, temozolomide, or both, and the majority received both. V12 occurred at week 35 and V13 at week 47. Study-level results: A vaccine-induced immune response developed in roughly 95% of the patients.

Germline loops: CDR1 SEHNR, CDR2 FQNEAQ (reference sequence). The length of the CDR3 is 16 residues. V was pared by 2 bases and J by 0 bases, with 14 bases between. Time point described: week 35, safety follow-up. Topical imiquimod was applied with each vaccine dose, which held 300 ug of mutant IDH1 20-mer peptide. TCRdb keeps only in-frame clones here, not all; method: immunoSEQ multiplex PCR. The sample consists of under 35,000 clones, roughly four fifths of them appearing once. With regard to this clone: What it binds is not known.

This sequence originates from a man aged 50-59 years with glioma. Sample: PBMCs, taken from a glioma patient whose treatment included an IDH1 peptide vaccine. The chain uses TRBV7-9 and TRBJ2-7, with D unresolved. The CDR3 DNA follows: TGTGCCAGCAGCTTATTCAAAAAGCCGGGCTCCTACGAGCAGTACTTC. Translating gives CASSLFKKPGSYEQYF.